This T cell receptor (beta chain) came from a study of T cells in Graves' hyperthyroidism and ophthalmopathy. At least ten counts were recorded for this clonotype. Regions amplified from RNA transcripts were the TCR beta CDR3 regions. Using the HTBI primer set, a first-round RT-PCR was run on the TCR CDR3. TCRdb used MiXCR to reprocess the multiplex PCR reads, holding one entry per CDR3 protein. The sample comprises about 270,000 distinct CDR3 sequences, around 15% of which are singletons, and over 25% rests with the top ten. Out of 10 ml of fresh peripheral blood came the PBMCs. Germline V gene data show CDR1 as DFQATT and CDR2 as SNEGSKA (reference sequence). The CDR3 sequence is 14 residues long. V was clipped by 3 bases and J by 4 bases, with 15 bases between them.

Sequenced sample: blood. The rearrangement uses TRBV20-1 and TRBJ1-1, with D maybe TRBD1 (5 bases). This receptor was taken from a woman between 50 and 59 years old with Graves' hyperthyroidism that later progressed to Graves' ophthalmopathy. CDR3 sequence: CSASGISRGTEAFF. DNA of the CDR3: TGCAGTGCTAGTGGGATCTCGAGGGGCACTGAAGCTTTCTTT.